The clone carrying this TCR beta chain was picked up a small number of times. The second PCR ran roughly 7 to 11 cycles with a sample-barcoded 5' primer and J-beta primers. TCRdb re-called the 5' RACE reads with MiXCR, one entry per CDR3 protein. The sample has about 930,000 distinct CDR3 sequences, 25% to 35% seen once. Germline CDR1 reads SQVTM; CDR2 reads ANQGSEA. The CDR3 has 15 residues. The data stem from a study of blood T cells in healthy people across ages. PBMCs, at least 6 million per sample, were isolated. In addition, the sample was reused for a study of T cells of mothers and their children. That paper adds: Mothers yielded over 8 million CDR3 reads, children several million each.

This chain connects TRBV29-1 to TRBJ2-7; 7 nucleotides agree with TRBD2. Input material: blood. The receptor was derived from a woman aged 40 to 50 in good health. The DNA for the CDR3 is TGCAGTGCTTGGGGGATTCTAGCGGAAAACTACGAGCAGTACTTC. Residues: CSAWGILAENYEQYF.